This section outlines one T cell receptor (beta chain) sequence together with its context. This entry is derived from a study of cytotoxic CD8 clonotypes in ibrutinib-treated CLL. Libraries were prepared by immunoSEQ multiplex PCR; TCRdb keeps only in-frame clonotypes and omits some of them. The data hold about 130,000 clones, with about 85% observed a single time. The CDR3 loop spans 16 amino acids. Germline V lookup: CDR1 GTSNPN, CDR2 SVGIG (reference sequence). The V and J ends lost 4 bases and 2 bases respectively, with 18 bases between them. The sequences come from PBMCs, collected after 24 months of ibrutinib treatment. J is TRBJ2-1 and V is TRBV30; no definite D call. The sequence was collected from a human donor with chronic lymphocytic leukemia. In DNA, the CDR3 is TGTGCCTGGATGCGTCCCGGAAGCATTACCTACAATGAGCAGTTCTTC. Its protein is CAWMRPGSITYNEQFF.